Following are 26 T cell receptor beta chains from one sample sequenced in a study of T cell repertoires in cytomegalovirus infection. Using its own MiXCR run on the reads, TCRdb lists one record per CDR3 protein. The table has approximately 990,000 distinct CDR3 sequences, 30% to 40% seen once; the top ten hold over 13%. No antigen has been assigned to these receptors. This sample comprised cultured CD8+ T cells from PBMCs, obtained from culture after CMV antigen stimulation. Receptors were obtained from a human donor in good health (CMV status not recorded). Some clones in this sample may be carry-over from other donors' samples.

In its sample, this clonotype was seen many times. The V gene is TRBV7-2, the J gene TRBJ1-4, with D possibly matching TRBD1 (5 bases). Trimming took 6 bases from V and 8 from J, leaving 13 bases between them. The length of the CDR3 is 13 residues. Germline V gene data show CDR1 as SGHTA and CDR2 as FQGNSA. CDR3 nucleotide sequence: TGTGCCAGCAGGGGACCCATGGGGGAAAAACTGTTTTTT. Its translation: CASRGPMGEKLFF.

V is TRBV9 and J is TRBJ2-1; tentatively, D is TRBD1 (6 bases). Trimming removed 3 bases from V and 16 bases from J, with 41 bases in between. CDR1 and CDR2 from the germline V gene are SGDLS and YYNGEE. This CDR3 spans 20 amino acids. The chain's CDR3 is CASSAYTYIRGQGNKMSIFF. The CDR3 nucleotides read TGTGCCAGCAGCGCGTATACTTATATCCGTGGGCAGGGGAATAAGATGAGCATCTTCTTC.

The rearrangement joins TRBV5-1 to TRBJ2-2; no reliable D call. The V and J ends lost 3 bases and 4 bases respectively, with 13 bases between them. CDR3 length: 15 residues. Germline V CDR1 and CDR2: SGHRS, YFSETQ. The CDR3, as DNA: TGCGCCAGCAGCTCTTGGAGCCCGGGCACCGGGGAGCTGTTTTTT. It encodes CASSSWSPGTGELFF.

This rearrangement joins TRBV6-6 to TRBJ1-5; 10 bases agree with TRBD1. This CDR3 has 14 residues. Germline CDR1 and CDR2: MNHNY and SVGAGI (reference sequence). V lost 6 bases and J lost 7; bases outside the gene matches: 6. The CDR3, as DNA: TGTGCCAGCAGCTGGACAGGGGGTAAGCAGCCCCAGCATTTT. Translation gives CASSWTGGKQPQHF.

This clonotype appeared a few times. The chain employs TRBV4-1 and TRBJ1-2; the D is unclear. CDR1 is MGHRA, CDR2 YSYEKL, per germline. CDR3 length equals 11 residues. V was cut by 3 bases and J by 6 bases, with 5 bases left in between. The CDR3 DNA follows: TGCGCCAGCAGCCAGGACGATGGCTACACCTTC. It encodes CASSQDDGYTF.

This clonotype was seen only once. V is TRBV2 and J is TRBJ1-6, with TRBD1 identical over 7 bases. The ends lost 3 bases at V and 7 bases at J; junction bases unmatched: 12. The CDR3 runs 17 residues. Germline CDR1 SNHLY, CDR2 FYNNEI. CDR3 region: CASSDPSLPGQNSPLHF. The CDR3 DNA sequence: TGTGCCAGCAGTGATCCCAGCTTGCCGGGACAGAATTCACCCCTCCACTTT.

The DNA of the CDR3 is TGTGCCAGCAGTTTATGGTCTAGCGGTGAAAAAGAGACCCAGTACTTC. Amino acid sequence: CASSLWSSGEKETQYF. The J gene is TRBJ2-5, the V gene TRBV12-3 or TRBV12-4; 7 bases fit TRBD2. CDR3 size: 16 residues. V shed 2 bases and J 3 bases; nucleotides not matched to a gene: 9.

V is TRBV29-1 and J is TRBJ2-5; 7 positions agree with TRBD2. With 0 bases clipped from V and 5 bases from J, the junction kept 15 bases outside the gene matches. CDR1 SQVTM and CDR2 ANQGSEA come from the germline V gene. The CDR3 length is 17 residues. The CDR3 is CSVEDGSGGLMRETQYF. The CDR3 coding sequence is TGCAGCGTTGAAGATGGGTCGGGGGGTTTAATGAGGGAGACCCAGTACTTC.

The J gene is TRBJ2-1, the V gene TRBV4-3; weak D call: TRBD2 (5 bases). V lost 1 base to trimming and J lost 8 bases, with 15 bases between them. The CDR3 has 15 amino acids. CDR1 is LGHNA and CDR2 is YSLEER in the germline V gene. The CDR3 DNA is TGCGCCAGCAGCCAAGGAACGGGGTCGGTGGATGAGCAGTTCTTC. Its protein is CASSQGTGSVDEQFF.

This clonotype was counted only a few times. The chain joins TRBV7-3 to TRBJ2-7; D may be TRBD1 (5 bases). The CDR3 length is 16 residues. Per germline, CDR1 SGHTA and CDR2 FQGTGA. The V gene lost 5 bases and the J gene lost 0 bases, with 17 bases spanning the gap. The CDR3 reads CASSPRGWASSYEQYV. CDR3 coding DNA: TGTGCCAGCAGCCCAAGGGGTTGGGCTTCCTCCTACGAGCAGTACGTC.

In the case of this clonotype: A much larger clone lies a single base off, so this may be a read error. The chain has TRBV7-2 and TRBJ2-5; TRBD2 agrees at 7 bases. Germline values: CDR1 SGHTA, CDR2 FQGNSA. The CDR3 runs to 15 residues. CDR3 sequence: CVSSYWGGLQETQYF. Written as DNA, the CDR3 is TGTGTCAGCAGCTACTGGGGGGGACTCCAAGAGACCCAGTACTTC.

J is TRBJ1-1 and V is TRBV9; D gene unclear. With 1 base removed from V and 0 bases from J, the gap between germline ends came to 7 bases. The CDR3 sequence is 14 residues long. Looked up from germline, CDR1 is SGDLS and CDR2 is YYNGEE. CDR3 DNA sequence: TGTGCCAGCAGCGTAAGAGTCATGAACACTGAAGCTTTCTTT. It specifies CASSVRVMNTEAFF.

In this sample, this clonotype turned up many times. The chain carries TRBV6-5 and TRBJ2-2, with a weak D call TRBD2 (6 bases). Germline V lookup: CDR1 MNHEY, CDR2 SVGAGI. Deletions cut 6 bases from V and 5 bases from J, with 10 bases between. The CDR3 length is 13 residues. DNA for the CDR3: TGTGCCAGCAGCACCGGGGGAACCGGGGAGCTGTTTTTT. Amino acids: CASSTGGTGELFF.

This clonotype was counted between two and nine times. The rearrangement uses TRBV5-5 and TRBJ2-1; 8 nucleotides match TRBD1. This CDR3 spans 14 amino acids. Germline loops: CDR1 SGHKS, CDR2 YYEKEE (reference sequence). Trimming cost V 0 bases and J 7 bases; bases outside gene matches: 3. The CDR3 sequence is CASSLGTGLNEQFF. The DNA for the CDR3 is TGTGCCAGCAGCTTGGGGACAGGGTTGAATGAGCAGTTCTTC.

This clonotype was seen many times. This rearrangement joins TRBV7-9 to TRBJ1-6, with a tentative D call TRBD1 (6 bases). The CDR3 is 14 amino acids. CDR1 is SEHNR and CDR2 is FQNEAQ in the germline V gene (reference sequence). The V gene lost 5 bases and the J gene lost 9 bases, with 14 bases spanning the gap. In DNA, the CDR3 is TGTGCCAGCAGCCCCGGGGGGACACCTTCACCCCTCCACTTT. Encoded protein: CASSPGGTPSPLHF.

The rearrangement uses TRBV7-6 and TRBJ2-5; 10 bases match TRBD2. CDR1 and CDR2 from the germline V gene are SGHVS and FNYEAQ. J gave up 2 bases and V 10 bases, and 13 bases lay outside the gene matches. The CDR3 is made up of 16 amino acids. CDR3 residues: CANRRSGGAGQETQYF. Here the CDR3 DNA reads TGTGCCAACAGACGCAGCGGGGGGGCAGGTCAAGAGACCCAGTACTTC.

V gene TRBV6-2 or TRBV6-3 combines with J gene TRBJ1-5; no definite D call. Trimming cost V 2 bases and J 12 bases, with 11 bases left between them. Germline V gene lookup returns CDR1 MNHEY and CDR2 SVGEGT. The CDR3 runs 12 residues. The CDR3 bases are TGTGCCAGCAGTTACCCGGACCCGCACCAGCATTTT. It codes for CASSYPDPHQHF.

This clonotype came up a few times. The J gene is TRBJ2-5, the V gene TRBV25-1; maybe TRBD1 (6 bases). V lost 0 bases and J lost 5, with 16 bases in between. Germline V CDR1 and CDR2: MGHDK, SYGVNS. The CDR3 covers 16 residues. The CDR3 here is CASSEYRGGQGETQYF. CDR3 nucleotides: TGTGCCAGCAGTGAATATAGAGGGGGACAAGGGGAGACCCAGTACTTC.

This clonotype has only a few counts. The chain links TRBV25-1 to TRBJ2-7; D might be TRBD2 (6 bases). The CDR3 is made up of 14 amino acids. Germline V gives CDR1 MGHDK, CDR2 SYGVNS. The CDR3 reads CGSHLRGSSYEQYV. As DNA, the CDR3 is TGTGGCAGCCACCTTCGGGGGAGCTCCTACGAGCAGTACGTC.

This clonotype occurred many times. The rearrangement uses TRBV6-5 and TRBJ2-1; D not certain. The length of the CDR3 is 12 residues. Germline CDR1 and CDR2: MNHEY and SVGAGI. Trimming pared 6 bases from V and 7 bases from J, leaving 10 bases between. This CDR3 reads CASSYLGNEQFF. The DNA for the CDR3 is TGTGCCAGCAGCTACCTTGGAAATGAGCAGTTCTTC.

This chain uses TRBV10-3 with TRBJ2-7; D is undetermined. The germline CDR1 and CDR2 sequences are ENHRY and SYGVKD. The CDR3 is 15 amino acids. Trimming stripped 4 bases from V and 0 bases from J, with 13 bases between. The CDR3 sequence is CAISGPEIYSYEQYF. The CDR3 nucleotides read TGTGCCATCAGTGGGCCCGAGATCTACTCCTACGAGCAGTACTTC.

This chain links TRBV20-1 with TRBJ1-2; D remains unclear. Trimming removed 0 bases at V and 2 bases at J, with 7 bases between. The germline CDR1 and CDR2 sequences are DFQATT and SNEGSKA (reference sequence). CDR3 size: 13 residues. The CDR3 region is CSARDGENYGYTF. For the CDR3, the DNA is TGCAGTGCTAGAGATGGGGAGAACTATGGCTACACCTTC.

This clonotype appeared many times. This chain links TRBV7-6 with TRBJ2-7; D ambiguous. The CDR3 length is 14 residues. The germline gives CDR1 SGHVS, CDR2 FNYEAQ. Trimming cost V 3 bases and J 1 base, with 10 bases left between them. As DNA, the CDR3 is TGTGCCAGCAGCTTTTCCGGCAGATCCTACGAGCAGTACTTC. It encodes CASSFSGRSYEQYF.

This clonotype was found a few times. This sequence joins TRBV5-6 and TRBJ2-7; TRBD1 might be the D (6 bases). The germline gives CDR1 SGHDT, CDR2 YYEEEE. The CDR3 covers 15 residues. Trimming removed 4 bases at V and 4 bases at J, with 18 bases between. CDR3 in DNA: TGTGCCAGCAGCCCAACAGGGAAAGAATGGTACGAGCAGTACTTC. Translated: CASSPTGKEWYEQYF.

The genes are TRBV27 and TRBJ1-2, with D perhaps TRBD1 (5 bases). Between the trimmed V and J ends, which lost 6 bases and 5 bases, there was a span of 19 bases. From germline, CDR1 is MNHEY and CDR2 SMNVEV (reference sequence). The CDR3 spans 15 residues. DNA of the CDR3: TGTGCCAGCAGAGGGGTGGTCAGGACGACTTATGGCTACACCTTC. Translated: CASRGVVRTTYGYTF.

This clonotype was recorded many times. The chain combines TRBV6-5 with TRBJ1-6; no clear D. This CDR3 spans 16 amino acids. Germline loops: CDR1 MNHEY, CDR2 SVGAGI. The ends were cut back, 2 bases at V and 0 bases at J, with 8 bases in the middle. CDR3 DNA sequence: TGTGCCAGCAGTTACAGGGCCATCTCCTATAATTCACCCCTCCACTTT. This codes for CASSYRAISYNSPLHF.